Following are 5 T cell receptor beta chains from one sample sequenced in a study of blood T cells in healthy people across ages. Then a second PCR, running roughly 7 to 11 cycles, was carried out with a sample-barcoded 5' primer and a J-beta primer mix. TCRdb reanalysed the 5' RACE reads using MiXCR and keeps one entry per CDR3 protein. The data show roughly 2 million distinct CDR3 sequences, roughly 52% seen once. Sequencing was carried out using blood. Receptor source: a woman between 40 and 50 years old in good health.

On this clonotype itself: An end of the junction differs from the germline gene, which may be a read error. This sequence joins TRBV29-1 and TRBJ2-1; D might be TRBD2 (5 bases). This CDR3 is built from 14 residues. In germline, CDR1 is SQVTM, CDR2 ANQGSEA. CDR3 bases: TGCAGCGTACCGCGAGGGAGCCTTTACAATGGGCAGTTCTTC. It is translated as CSVPRGSLYNGQFF.

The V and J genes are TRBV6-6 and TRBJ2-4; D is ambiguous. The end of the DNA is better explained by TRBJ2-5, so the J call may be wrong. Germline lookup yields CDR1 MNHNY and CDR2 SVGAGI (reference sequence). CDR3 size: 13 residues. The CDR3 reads CASSSPAAETQYF. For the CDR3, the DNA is TGTGCCAGCAGTTCCCCAGCCGCAGAGACCCAGTACTTC.

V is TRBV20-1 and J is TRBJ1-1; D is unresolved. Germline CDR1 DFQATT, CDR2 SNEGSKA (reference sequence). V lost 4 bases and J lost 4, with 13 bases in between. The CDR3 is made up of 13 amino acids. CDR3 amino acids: CSATSTVVTEAFF. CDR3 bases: TGCAGTGCTACCTCAACGGTGGTCACTGAAGCTTTCTTT.

CDR3 in DNA: TGTGCCAGCAGTTGGGGGACTAGCGGGGGGGGGCATGAGGGTGAGCAGTTCTTC. It encodes CASSWGTSGGGHEGEQFF. This chain joins TRBV12-3 or TRBV12-4 and TRBJ2-1; 16 bases line up with TRBD2. Trimming took 4 bases from V and 9 from J; bases not matched to a gene: 12. This CDR3 has 18 amino acids.

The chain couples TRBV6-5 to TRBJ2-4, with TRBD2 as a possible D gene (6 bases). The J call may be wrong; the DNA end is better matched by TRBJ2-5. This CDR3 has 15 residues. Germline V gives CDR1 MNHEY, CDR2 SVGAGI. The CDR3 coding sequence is TGTGCCAGCAGTTTTGGCGGGGAGAGAGGAGAGACCCAGTACTTC. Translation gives CASSFGGERGETQYF.